This entry concerns a single TCR beta chain. This entry belongs to a study of blood T cell repertoires in COVID-19. Data came from immunoSEQ multiplex PCR; TCRdb stores just in-frame clones and leaves some out. This table has 170,000 or so clones, roughly four fifths appearing once. This CDR3 has 16 amino acids. Germline V lookup: CDR1 SGHRS, CDR2 YFSETQ. The V gene end was trimmed by 1 base and the J gene end by 3 bases; junction bases not matched to a gene: 9. Sequenced sample: peripheral blood. The receptor was derived from a woman between 65 and 79 years old with COVID-19, enrolled during active disease. The chain is built from TRBV5-1 and TRBJ2-7; 8 bases agree with TRBD1. The CDR3: CASSLFGQGMNYEQYF. The CDR3, as DNA: TGCGCCAGCAGCTTGTTTGGACAGGGCATGAACTACGAGCAGTACTTC.